Listed here are 19 T cell receptor beta chains from one sample, sequenced in a study of T-cell reconstitution after alpha-beta-depleted transplantation in children. For TCRbeta, the library was prepared with unique molecular identifiers. TCRdb re-called the PCR reads through MiXCR, storing one row per CDR3 protein. The sample lists about 350,000 distinct CDR3 sequences; about a sixth were seen once. The sequences come from PBMCs, mostly from graft donor cells, collected 360 days after TCRalphabeta/CD19-depleted stem cell transplant. These TCRs come from a male patient aged 2-15 years who had a stem cell transplant for acute lymphoblastic leukemia, so the T cells may come from the graft donor.

This clonotype was detected a few times. This sequence joins TRBV18 and TRBJ2-5; D is possibly TRBD2 (5 bases). CDR1 and CDR2 (germline): KGHSH, LQKENI. V lost 0 bases and J lost 5, with 7 bases in between. The CDR3 totals 13 residues. CDR3 bases: TGTGCCAGCTCACCACCAGGCGGGGAGACCCAGTACTTC. Its translation: CASSPPGGETQYF.

The V gene is TRBV29-1, the J gene TRBJ2-3; D possibly corresponds to TRBD2 (8 bases). This CDR3 has 16 residues. Trimming pared 5 bases from V and 0 bases from J, leaving 18 bases between. Germline CDR1 reads SQVTM; CDR2 reads ANQGSEA. The DNA of the CDR3 is TGCAGCGTTCGCTCCCCGGGAGGGGGCAGCACAGATACGCAGTATTTT. Amino acid sequence: CSVRSPGGGSTDTQYF.

The rearrangement joins TRBV4-3 to TRBJ1-1; D perhaps matches TRBD1 (5 bases). Trimming removed 4 bases at V and 0 bases at J, with 12 bases between. There are 15 residues in the CDR3. Germline V gene lookup returns CDR1 LGHNA and CDR2 YSLEER. The CDR3 sequence is CASSPSLGVNTEAFF. The CDR3 DNA reads TGCGCCAGCAGCCCCTCCTTGGGGGTGAACACTGAAGCTTTCTTT.

This clonotype turned up a few times. This rearrangement joins TRBV12-3 or TRBV12-4 to TRBJ2-1; TRBD1 is a possible D gene (5 bases). Between the trimmed V and J ends, which lost 5 bases and 9 bases, there was a span of 8 bases. The CDR3 consists of 11 residues. As DNA, the CDR3 is TGTGCCAGCAGTGCAGGGCCTGAGCAGTTCTTC. Translating it yields CASSAGPEQFF.

This clonotype turned up a few times. The rearrangement uses TRBV11-2 and TRBJ2-7; possibly TRBD2 for D (5 bases). Trimming removed 1 base at V and 3 bases at J, with 10 bases between. This CDR3 has 14 amino acids. The germline gives CDR1 SGHAT, CDR2 FQNNGV. DNA for the CDR3: TGTGCCAGCAGCTTAGTTCGGGGTTACTACGAGCAGTACTTC. Protein: CASSLVRGYYEQYF.

A few counts support this clonotype. The genes are TRBV10-3 and TRBJ1-1; 8 positions match TRBD1. Germline CDR1 ENHRY, CDR2 SYGVKD. J lost 1 base, V lost 6 bases, and 4 bases had no gene match. The CDR3 consists of 14 residues. CDR3 coding DNA: TGTGCCATCAGAAAAACAGGGGGGAACACTGAAGCTTTCTTT. The encoded protein is CAIRKTGGNTEAFF.

V usage is TRBV6-1 and J usage is TRBJ2-1, with D possibly called TRBD1 or TRBD2 (5 bases each). The germline gives CDR1 MNHNS, CDR2 SASEGT. V was trimmed by 5 bases and J by 2 bases, leaving 22 bases between them. The CDR3 contains 18 residues. The CDR3 loop reads CASSLTESGNRPYNEQFF. CDR3 nucleotide sequence: TGTGCCAGCAGTCTAACGGAGAGCGGCAACAGGCCCTACAATGAGCAGTTCTTC.

The V and J genes are TRBV4-1 and TRBJ2-3; D might be TRBD1 or TRBD2, each matching 5 bases. This CDR3 comprises 14 residues. V was trimmed by 4 bases and J by 0 bases, leaving 8 bases between them. The germline V gene encodes CDR1 MGHRA and CDR2 YSYEKL. The CDR3 loop is CASSPRDSTDTQYF. CDR3 bases: TGCGCCAGCAGCCCCCGGGACAGCACAGATACGCAGTATTTT.

In regard to this clonotype: Because the CDR3 is missing its conserved closing phenylalanine or tryptophan, this is likely a read error. This chain links TRBV9 with TRBJ2-3, with TRBD2 identical over 7 bases. Germline V gives CDR1 SGDLS, CDR2 YYNGEE. V lost 0 bases, J lost 0 bases, and 4 bases stayed unmatched. This CDR3 is 16 amino acids long. The DNA of the CDR3 is TGTGCCAGCAGCGTAGTACCAGCGGGAAGCACAGATACGCAGTATTGT. Its protein is CASSVVPAGSTDTQYC.

This clonotype was counted at least ten times. The CDR3 here is CASSGAGEILLLRDTQYF. CDR3 in DNA: TGTGCCAGCAGCGGAGCGGGAGAGATCCTACTCCTTCGGGATACGCAGTATTTT. J is TRBJ2-3 and V is TRBV4-2, with 8 bases that match TRBD2. V trimming: 5 bases; J trimming: 6 bases; junction bases outside the gene matches: 19. The CDR3 has 18 amino acids. Germline V lookup: CDR1 LGHNA, CDR2 YNFKEQ.

The genes are TRBV7-2 and TRBJ2-3; 8 bases align to TRBD2. V was clipped by 2 bases and J by 0 bases; unmatched bases: 1. This CDR3 is built from 15 residues. Germline assignment: CDR1 SGHTA and CDR2 FQGNSA. The CDR3 DNA reads as TGTGCCAGCAGCTTATTAGCGGGAAGCACAGATACGCAGTATTTT. This sequence encodes CASSLLAGSTDTQYF.

CDR3 in amino acids: CASSPWRGSYEQYF. The CDR3 DNA follows: TGTGCCAGCAGTCCCTGGCGGGGATCCTACGAGCAGTACTTC. J is TRBJ2-7 and V is TRBV12-3 or TRBV12-4; perhaps TRBD2 as D (6 bases). The CDR3 sequence is 14 residues long. The V end lost 5 bases, the J end lost 1 base, and 12 bases lay between the germline ends.

This clonotype was counted a few times. The chain recombines TRBV4-1 with TRBJ2-2, with D perhaps being TRBD1 or TRBD2 (8 bases each). The V end was cut by 3 bases, the J end by 1 base, with 27 bases between. The CDR3 runs to 21 residues. Germline V CDR1 and CDR2: MGHRA, YSYEKL. The chain's CDR3 is CASSHDKDRAREGLNTGELFF. DNA of the CDR3: TGCGCCAGCAGCCATGATAAGGACAGGGCACGGGAGGGCCTGAACACCGGGGAGCTGTTTTTT.

This chain links TRBV4-2 with TRBJ2-2; 9 bases are a match to TRBD1. Unmatched junction bases numbered 7, after V lost 4 bases and J lost 1 base. This CDR3 contains 17 residues. Germline assignment: CDR1 LGHNA and CDR2 YNFKEQ. As DNA, the CDR3 is TGTGCCAGCAGCCCCAGGACAGGGGCTTTGAACACCGGGGAGCTGTTTTTT. This gives the protein CASSPRTGALNTGELFF.

This clonotype occurred a few times. The CDR3 bases are TGTGCCAGCAGCTTGTCCGGGAGCAGGCTAACCGGGGAGCTGTTTTTT. It yields the protein CASSLSGSRLTGELFF. The chain carries TRBV7-8 and TRBJ2-2; a possible D gene is TRBD2 (6 bases). The ends were cut back, 3 bases at V and 5 bases at J, with 16 bases in the middle. The CDR3 covers 16 residues. CDR1 is SGHVS, CDR2 FQNEAQ, per germline.

This clonotype was picked up a small number of times. V usage is TRBV4-2 and J usage is TRBJ2-5; 16 bases fit TRBD2. The CDR3 is made up of 16 amino acids. Germline V gene lookup returns CDR1 LGHNA and CDR2 YNFKEQ. J gave up 7 bases and V 4 bases, and 6 bases lay outside the gene matches. The CDR3 nucleotides are TGTGCCAGCAGCCCGGGACTAGCGGGAGGGCCGGGGACCCAGTACTTC. It is translated as CASSPGLAGGPGTQYF.

The genes are TRBV30 and TRBJ2-3; a possible D gene is TRBD2 (5 bases). CDR3 length: 15 residues. Trimming pared 2 bases from V and 0 bases from J, leaving 12 bases between. Germline CDR1 reads GTSNPN; CDR2 reads SVGIG (reference sequence). The CDR3 protein is CAWSSGGRSTDTQYF. The CDR3 nucleotides read TGTGCCTGGAGTAGCGGTGGACGTAGCACAGATACGCAGTATTTT. Looking up the rest from reference TRBV30 and TRBJ2-3 gives the full variable domain: SQTIHQWPATLVQPVGSPLSLECTVEGTSNPNLYWYRQAAGRGLQLLFYSVGIGQISSEVPQNLSASRPQDRQFILSSKKLLLSDSGFYLCAWSSGGRSTDTQYFGPGTRLTVL.

This clonotype was observed a handful of times. CDR3 amino acids: CASSLGDRLGDNEQFF. CDR3 DNA: TGTGCCAGCAGTTTAGGGGACAGGCTGGGGGACAATGAGCAGTTCTTC. The chain combines TRBV28 with TRBJ2-1; the match to TRBD1 covers 8 bases. Germline lookup yields CDR1 MDHEN and CDR2 SYDVKM. The CDR3 runs to 16 residues. With 2 bases clipped from V and 5 bases from J, the junction kept 8 bases outside the gene matches.

The chain employs TRBV10-3 and TRBJ2-7, with D possibly being TRBD1 or TRBD2 (5 bases each). The CDR3 is 12 amino acids. CDR1 and CDR2 (germline): ENHRY, SYGVKD. V was clipped by 11 bases and J by 2 bases, with 13 bases between them. The CDR3 DNA sequence: TGTGCCGTTACCCGGGACGCCTACGAGCAGTACTTC. It is translated as CAVTRDAYEQYF.